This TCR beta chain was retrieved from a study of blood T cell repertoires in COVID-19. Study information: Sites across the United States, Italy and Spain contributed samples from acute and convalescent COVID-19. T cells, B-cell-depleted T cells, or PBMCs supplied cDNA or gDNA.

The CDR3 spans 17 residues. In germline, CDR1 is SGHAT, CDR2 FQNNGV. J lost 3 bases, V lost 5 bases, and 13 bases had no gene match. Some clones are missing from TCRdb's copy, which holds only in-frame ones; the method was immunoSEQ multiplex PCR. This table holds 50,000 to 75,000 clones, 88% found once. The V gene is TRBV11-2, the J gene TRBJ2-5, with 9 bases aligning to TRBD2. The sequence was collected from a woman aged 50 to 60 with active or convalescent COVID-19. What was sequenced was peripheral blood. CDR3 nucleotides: TGTGCCAGCAGCCAAGGCAACTCGGGACTAGCAAAAGAGACCCAGTACTTC. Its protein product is CASSQGNSGLAKETQYF.